The clone carrying this T cell receptor (beta chain) has a handful of counts. Antigen: not known. The V end lost 2 bases, the J end lost 2 bases, and 11 bases lay between the germline ends. CDR3 length: 14 amino acids. Germline assignment: CDR1 SGHDT and CDR2 YYEEEE. A single record per CDR3 protein comes from TCRdb applying MiXCR to the RT-PCR reads. This sample has more than 700,000 distinct CDR3 sequences, with approximately 21% found just once. The source of the sample is a study of response to subunit inactivated influenza vaccine. Broader study findings: Each seasonal flu vaccination may recruit only limited new T cells, authors suggested.

The sample in question was PBMCs from blood, obtained 5 days after vaccination. The J gene is TRBJ2-7, the V gene TRBV5-6, with D perhaps TRBD1 (6 bases). This clonotype originated in a man aged 45-65 years who received an inactivated influenza vaccine. The CDR3, as DNA: TGTGCCAGCAGCTTCGTCGACAGGCCCTACGAGCAGTACTTC. Its protein product is CASSFVDRPYEQYF.